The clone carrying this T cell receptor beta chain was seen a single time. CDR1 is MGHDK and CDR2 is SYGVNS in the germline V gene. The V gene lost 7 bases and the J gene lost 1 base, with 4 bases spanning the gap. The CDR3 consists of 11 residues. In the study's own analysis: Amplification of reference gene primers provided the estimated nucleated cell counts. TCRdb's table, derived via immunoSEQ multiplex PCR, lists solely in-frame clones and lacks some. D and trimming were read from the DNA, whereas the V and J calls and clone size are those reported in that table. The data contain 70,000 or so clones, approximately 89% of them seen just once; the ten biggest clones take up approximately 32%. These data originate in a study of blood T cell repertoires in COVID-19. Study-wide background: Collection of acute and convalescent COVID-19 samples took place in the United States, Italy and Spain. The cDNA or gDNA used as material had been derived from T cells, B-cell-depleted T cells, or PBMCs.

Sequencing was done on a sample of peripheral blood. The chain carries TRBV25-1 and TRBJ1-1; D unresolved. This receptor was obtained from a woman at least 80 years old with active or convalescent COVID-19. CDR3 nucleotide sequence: TGTGCCAGCACCCAGAACACTGAAGCTTTCTTT. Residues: CASTQNTEAFF.